A single TCR beta chain is shown here with its context. This clonotype was counted only a few times. Its antigen has not been determined. No much larger clonotype is one base removed from it; base qualities were not supplied. This record belongs to a study of spatial heterogeneity in lung cancer (dated by TCRdb to between 2019 and 2020). Notes on the research overall: More beta-chain than alpha-chain transcripts were consistently detected, likely reflecting higher beta-chain transcript abundance. The study linked features of the TCR repertoire to counts of nonsynonymous mutations, which were determined by whole-exome sequencing of tumor tissue. Both alpha and beta chains were TCR-sequenced in fewer than 250 tumor regions, roughly 70 matched nontumor lung samples and around 50 PBMC samples obtained at surgery. In the raw uncorrected reads, each unique combination of TCR and UMI appeared more than ten times on average. In non-small cell lung cancer, the study made a quantitative comparison of TCR alpha and beta repertoires among multiple tumor regions, matched nontumor lung and blood. Results and caveats for the whole study, not just this receptor: Ubiquitous expanded tumor TCRs were found in blood more often at tumor resection than at routine follow-up. Confirming at a functional level the hypothesis that regional TCRs recognize regional mutations was considered to require additional single-cell paired TCR alpha and beta sequencing.

Counted from cysteine to phenylalanine, this CDR3 has 12 amino acids. Only the CDR3 DNA stays, 36 bases, in frame from base 1. V is cut by 4 bases and J by 7 bases, and the space between the germline ends is 7 bases. The germline V gene sets CDR1 to MDHEN and CDR2 to SYDVKM. What the time point label conveys for this sample: sample taken at primary tumor resection. Without any cell sorting, TCR sequencing was performed on whole RNA extracted either from tumor and nontumor lung tissue or from cryopreserved PBMC samples. Donors were over 60 patients with early-stage, untreated non-small cell lung cancer from the lung TRACERx cohort. Only patients for whom sufficient RNA was available from at least two tumor regions were selected for TCR sequencing. The library relied on 5' RACE. The reads were generated on a NextSeq 500. The TCR library protocol attached a unique molecular identifier to each TCR cDNA molecule to allow correction of PCR and sequencing errors. Turning to the authors' computational methods: TCR identification, UMI-based error correction and CDR3 extraction were performed with Decombinator tools. Expanded TCRs were defined as those above a frequency of 2 per 1,000, corresponding to the top 1% of the tumor frequency distribution. Renyi diversity was computed with the R vegan package after each repertoire had been subsampled 100 times to 5,000 TCRs. CDR3 similarity networks were built from amino acid triplet string-kernel similarity, with CDR3s being connected when pairwise similarity was above 0.82. In TCRdb, the public reads were trimmed at Q25 with fastp and aligned with MiXCR, with productive beta chains retained. Each CDR3 protein gets just one entry, which takes the most common genes and DNA from the rows behind it. These V and J calls are TCRdb output, not the study's own analysis. Counted in this sample were under 40,000 distinct CDR3 sequences; 4% to 6% of them appeared once. The ten largest make up about 25% of the sample.

The chain is encoded by TRBV28 joined to TRBJ1-4, with no reliable assignment of the D segment. The TCR was taken from a female donor with early-stage non-small cell lung cancer. Specimen: PBMCs, collected at surgery. The CDR3 has the sequence CASSWFSEKLFF. The DNA sequence is given as TGTGCCAGCAGTTGGTTTAGTGAAAAACTGTTTTTT.